What follows are 28 T cell receptor beta chains derived from one specimen sequenced in a study of CD8 T cells in ankylosing spondylitis. Findings and limits, study-wide: A TCR beta motif of under ten highly homologous variants seemed to mark ankylosing spondylitis blood.

No antigen is known for these receptors. TCRdb re-analysed the 5' RACE reads in MiXCR, keeping a single row per CDR3 protein. The table lists just under 550,000 distinct CDR3 sequences, roughly an eighth of them singletons. Sequencing was performed on blood, either unsorted or a sorted T cell fraction (not recorded which). Source of these receptors: a male donor with ankylosing spondylitis.

This clonotype was seen more than once but under ten times. V is TRBV5-1 and J is TRBJ2-1; D might be TRBD1 or TRBD2, each matching 7 bases. The CDR3 covers 15 residues. Trimming pared 4 bases from V and 3 bases from J, leaving 14 bases between. Germline V gene sequence: CDR1 SGHRS, CDR2 YFSETQ. The CDR3 reads CASSPSGTDYNEQFF. In DNA form, the CDR3 reads TGCGCCAGCAGCCCCAGCGGGACAGACTACAATGAGCAGTTCTTC.

This clonotype was counted between two and nine times. The chain links TRBV29-1 to TRBJ2-3; 8 bases are a match to TRBD2. CDR1 is SQVTM and CDR2 is ANQGSEA in the germline V gene. V trimming: 6 bases; J trimming: 2 bases; junction bases outside the gene matches: 7. The CDR3 totals 14 residues. CDR3: CSVGERGFTDTQYF. The CDR3 DNA follows: TGCAGCGTAGGAGAGCGGGGGTTCACAGATACGCAGTATTTT.

In its sample, this clonotype was seen many times. This chain connects TRBV9 to TRBJ2-1; a possible D gene is TRBD2 (5 bases). V shed 3 bases and J shed 0 bases, with 10 bases lying between them. Looked up from germline, CDR1 is SGDLS and CDR2 is YYNGEE. CDR3 length: 15 residues. DNA for the CDR3: TGTGCCAGCAGCGCTGGACTGGGCTCCTACAATGAGCAGTTCTTC. Its protein product is CASSAGLGSYNEQFF.

This clonotype was detected only a few times. CDR3 sequence reads: CASSEPGEGKGYTF. CDR3 in DNA: TGCGCCAGCAGTGAACCAGGGGAAGGGAAGGGCTACACCTTC. This chain joins TRBV10-2 and TRBJ1-2; maybe TRBD1 (6 bases). The germline V and J ends were trimmed by 3 bases and 8 bases, with 16 bases remaining between them. The length of the CDR3 is 14 residues. Germline V gene lookup returns CDR1 WSHSY and CDR2 SAAADI.

This clonotype came up a few times. This chain connects TRBV28 to TRBJ2-1; TRBD1 is a possible D gene (8 bases). This CDR3 has 15 residues. The ends were cut back, 5 bases at V and 9 bases at J, with 20 bases in the middle. Germline CDR1 reads MDHEN; CDR2 reads SYDVKM. The CDR3 DNA sequence: TGTGCCAGCAGTGGAGGACAGGGAGGGGGACTTGAGCAGTTCTTC. It encodes CASSGGQGGGLEQFF.

The table lists this clonotype with many counts. The V gene is TRBV7-2, the J gene TRBJ2-5; a possible D gene is TRBD2 (5 bases). The ends were cut back, 5 bases at V and 0 bases at J, with 13 bases in the middle. The V gene's germline CDR1 is SGHTA and CDR2 FQGNSA. The CDR3 has 15 residues. The CDR3 DNA sequence: TGTGCCAGCAGCACCGATGGACTGTACCAAGAGACCCAGTACTTC. Its translation: CASSTDGLYQETQYF.

This clonotype was recorded a few times. The chain links TRBV11-2 to TRBJ1-5; D not resolved. Trimming took 5 bases from V and 4 from J, leaving 15 bases between them. Germline CDR1 and CDR2: SGHAT and FQNNGV. CDR3 size: 15 residues. For the CDR3, the DNA is TGTGCCAGCAGCCCAGAAGTCGGAGTAAATCAGCCCCAGCATTTT. It codes for CASSPEVGVNQPQHF.

This sequence joins TRBV7-2 and TRBJ1-3, with no clear D. The ends were cut back, 3 bases at V and 4 bases at J, with 10 bases in the middle. This CDR3 has 14 residues. Germline-derived CDR1 and CDR2 are SGHTA and FQGNSA. The CDR3 nucleotides are TGTGCCAGCAGCTTTAGTATCGGAGGAAACACCATATATTTT. Encoded protein: CASSFSIGGNTIYF.

This clonotype came up many times. The rearrangement joins TRBV6-5 to TRBJ2-7, with 9 bases lining up with TRBD1. V lost 4 bases, J lost 2 bases, and 3 bases stayed unmatched. The germline gives CDR1 MNHEY, CDR2 SVGAGI. This CDR3 has 14 amino acids. The CDR3 protein is CASSLRTGAYEQYF. CDR3 nucleotides: TGTGCCAGCAGTTTGAGGACAGGGGCCTACGAGCAGTACTTC.

The sample holds a few counts of this clonotype. This chain uses TRBV15 with TRBJ1-2; D not certain. Trimming removed 3 bases from V and 2 bases from J, with 4 bases in between. CDR1 and CDR2 from the germline V gene are LNHNV and YYDKDF (reference sequence). The CDR3 contains 12 residues. For the CDR3, the DNA is TGTGCCACCAGCAGGCAAAACTATGGCTACACCTTC. This translates into CATSRQNYGYTF.

V gene TRBV27 combines with J gene TRBJ2-2, with a possible D match to TRBD2 (6 bases). V was pared by 7 bases and J by 3 bases, with 12 bases between. This CDR3 spans 14 amino acids. Looked up from germline, CDR1 is MNHEY and CDR2 is SMNVEV (reference sequence). CDR3 sequence: CASTTGAHTGELFF. Written as DNA, the CDR3 is TGTGCCAGCACCACGGGAGCTCACACCGGGGAGCTGTTTTTT.

This clonotype was detected a few times. The chain couples TRBV6-1 to TRBJ1-2; D not certain. This CDR3 is 14 amino acids long. Trimming cost V 8 bases and J 1 base, with 14 bases left between them. In germline, CDR1 is MNHNS, CDR2 SASEGT. The CDR3 spells CASDGTPNNYGYTF. DNA of the CDR3: TGTGCCAGCGACGGAACACCCAATAACTATGGCTACACCTTC.

This clonotype turned up a few times. The V call is TRBV19, the J call TRBJ2-3; 10 bases fit TRBD1. V lost 6 bases, J lost 4 bases, and 4 bases stayed unmatched. CDR1 is LNHDA, CDR2 SQIVND, per germline (reference sequence). The CDR3 totals 14 residues. The CDR3 region is CASRTGGASDTQYF. CDR3 nucleotide sequence: TGTGCCAGTAGGACAGGGGGCGCATCAGATACGCAGTATTTT.

This clonotype was recorded a few times. The rearrangement uses TRBV5-4 and TRBJ2-5, with TRBD1 matching over 8 bases. Trimming took 2 bases from V and 5 from J; bases not matched to a gene: 20. CDR3 size: 19 residues. Germline CDR1 reads SGHNT; CDR2 reads YYREEE (reference sequence). The CDR3 here is CASSLRVGPRQGRLETQYF. As DNA, the CDR3 is TGTGCCAGCAGCTTAAGAGTAGGTCCTAGACAGGGGAGGTTGGAGACCCAGTACTTC.

In this sample, this clonotype turned up many times. The V and J genes are TRBV6-4 and TRBJ2-2; the D is unclear. This CDR3 comprises 14 residues. V was pared by 3 bases and J by 4 bases, with 9 bases between. In germline, CDR1 is MRHNA, CDR2 SNTAGT. The CDR3 DNA reads as TGTGCCAGCAGTGATGGCGTGGCCACCGGGGAGCTGTTTTTT. Translating it yields CASSDGVATGELFF.

This clonotype was seen a few times. The chain couples TRBV5-1 to TRBJ2-1; 11 bases agree with TRBD2. CDR3 length equals 16 residues. The germline gives CDR1 SGHRS, CDR2 YFSETQ. V was pared by 6 bases and J by 0 bases, with 5 bases of the junction left unmatched. CDR3: CASNRGLAGSYNEQFF. The CDR3 nucleotides are TGCGCCAGCAATCGAGGACTAGCGGGCTCCTACAATGAGCAGTTCTTC.

This clonotype was seen repeatedly, ten times or more. The chain recombines TRBV6-5 with TRBJ2-6; TRBD1 or TRBD2 may be the D gene (5 bases each). The CDR3 is 15 amino acids. Germline V lookup: CDR1 MNHEY, CDR2 SVGAGI. V was pared by 5 bases and J by 2 bases, with 10 bases between. DNA of the CDR3: TGTGCCAGCAGTAACCAGGGAGCTGGGGCCAACGTCCTGACTTTC. Protein: CASSNQGAGANVLTF.

This clonotype was seen many times. The J gene is TRBJ2-7, the V gene TRBV5-1; D may be TRBD2 (5 bases). Per germline, CDR1 SGHRS and CDR2 YFSETQ. This CDR3 contains 17 residues. Trimming pared 0 bases from V and 1 base from J, leaving 17 bases between. In DNA, the CDR3 is TGCGCCAGCAGCTTGGGCCATGGTTCGAGGGTGTCCTACGAGCAGTACTTC. Amino acids: CASSLGHGSRVSYEQYF.

The V gene is TRBV5-1, the J gene TRBJ1-5; 10 nucleotides align to TRBD1. Trimming removed 0 bases from V and 5 bases from J; junction bases left unmatched: 2. This CDR3 comprises 15 residues. Per the germline V gene, CDR1 is SGHRS and CDR2 is YFSETQ. The CDR3 loop is CASSLVGTGDQPQHF. CDR3 bases: TGCGCCAGCAGCTTGGTCGGGACAGGGGATCAGCCCCAGCATTTT.

The chain uses TRBV12-3 or TRBV12-4 and TRBJ2-7, with 9 bases fitting TRBD2. The CDR3 length is 14 residues. V lost 7 bases to trimming and J lost 3 bases; unmatched junction nucleotides: 7. CDR3 region: CASTRGGRVYEQYF. The CDR3, as DNA: TGTGCCAGCACCAGGGGCGGGAGGGTCTACGAGCAGTACTTC.

At least ten counts were recorded for this clonotype. J is TRBJ2-1 and V is TRBV5-1; the match to TRBD2 covers 12 bases. The CDR3 has 14 amino acids. Trimming at V came to 6 bases and at J to 8 bases, leaving 6 bases not matched to a gene. Germline values: CDR1 SGHRS, CDR2 YFSETQ. As DNA, the CDR3 is TGCGCCAGCACCCCGACTAGCGGGAGCGATGAGCAGTTCTTC. Protein product: CASTPTSGSDEQFF.

This clonotype was detected only a few times. The chain carries TRBV3-1 and TRBJ2-2; perhaps TRBD2 as D (6 bases). Per germline, CDR1 LGHDT and CDR2 YNNKEL (reference sequence). The CDR3 runs to 17 residues. Deletions cut 5 bases from V and 1 base from J, with 17 bases between. CDR3 amino acids: CASSEVGRTVNTGELFF. The CDR3 nucleotides are TGTGCCAGCAGCGAAGTGGGGAGGACGGTGAACACCGGGGAGCTGTTTTTT.

J is TRBJ2-3 and V is TRBV10-3; D unclear. Trimming shortened V by 5 bases and J by 5 bases, and 11 bases separated the two germline ends. Germline assignment: CDR1 ENHRY and CDR2 SYGVKD. This CDR3 is built from 13 residues. CDR3 nucleotides: TGTGCCATCAGTAGCCCCCCAGTAGATACGCAGTATTTT. Translation: CAISSPPVDTQYF.

The gene calls are TRBV25-1 and TRBJ2-3; D perhaps matches TRBD2 (5 bases). The CDR3 spans 15 residues. Per the germline V gene, CDR1 is MGHDK and CDR2 is SYGVNS. V was clipped by 3 bases and J by 2 bases, with 12 bases between them. CDR3 in amino acids: CASSELRGHTDTQYF. CDR3 coding DNA: TGTGCCAGCAGTGAGTTGAGAGGGCACACAGATACGCAGTATTTT. Complete variable domain (other parts from reference TRBV25-1 and TRBJ2-3): EADIYQTPRYLVIGTGKKITLECSQTMGHDKMYWYQQDPGMELHLIHYSYGVNSTEKGDLSSESTVSRIRTEHFPLTLESARPSHTSQYLCASSELRGHTDTQYFGPGTRLTVL.

This clonotype was seen only a few times. CDR3 residues: CASSGPGGGNQPQHF. In DNA form, the CDR3 reads TGTGCCAGCAGTGGCCCGGGAGGGGGCAATCAGCCCCAGCATTTT. The chain couples TRBV2 to TRBJ1-5; D is possibly TRBD1 (5 bases). Germline CDR1 reads SNHLY; CDR2 reads FYNNEI. The CDR3 consists of 15 residues. Trimming cost V 4 bases and J 2 bases, with 12 bases left between them.

This rearrangement joins TRBV6-2 or TRBV6-3 to TRBJ2-3; TRBD2 is a possible D gene (5 bases). Germline V CDR1 and CDR2: MNHEY, SVGEGT. Deletions cut 6 bases from V and 0 bases from J, with 10 bases between. The CDR3 totals 14 residues. CDR3 sequence reads: CASRRASSTDTQYF. CDR3 nucleotides: TGTGCCAGCAGGAGGGCCTCTAGCACAGATACGCAGTATTTT.

This clonotype was found once. The rearrangement links TRBV10-3 to TRBJ2-4, with 7 positions matching TRBD1. The V gene's germline CDR1 is ENHRY and CDR2 SYGVKD. CDR3 length: 14 amino acids. The trim removed 3 bases at V and 9 bases at J, leaving 8 bases unmatched. As DNA, the CDR3 is TGTGCCATCAGTGATGGGACAGCTCGGGGCATTCAGTACTTC. Translating gives CAISDGTARGIQYF.

The rearrangement links TRBV29-1 to TRBJ2-7; D uncertain. The CDR3 has 14 residues. Germline values: CDR1 SQVTM, CDR2 ANQGSEA. The ends were cut back, 4 bases at V and 3 bases at J, with 16 bases in the middle. The CDR3 reads CSVVYSINLYEQYF. The CDR3, as DNA: TGCAGCGTTGTGTACTCCATAAACCTCTACGAGCAGTACTTC.